The entry below gives a single TCR beta chain sequence along with its context. The antigen is unknown. Vbeta (60) and Jbeta (13) primers were used in the PCR. Sequencing used immunoSEQ multiplex PCR; TCRdb keeps in-frame clones, though not all of them. In the table there are roughly 120,000 clones, around a tenth of which are singletons. The data were taken from a study of cytomegalovirus exposure and HLA in healthy donors. Points from the study as a whole: The study labeled fewer than 200 TCR beta chains cytomegalovirus-associated.

The material sequenced was PBMCs. The receptor was derived from a young man in good health and CMV-seronegative.

The CDR3 DNA follows: TGTGCCAGCAGCTACCTGGGGGAAGGGAGGAGAGCTTTCTTT. Its protein is CASSYLGEGRRAFF. The chain links TRBV7-2 to TRBJ1-1; D may be TRBD1 (5 bases). The CDR3 sequence is 14 residues long. Germline values: CDR1 SGHTA, CDR2 FQGNSA. The V end was cut by 4 bases, the J end by 10 bases, with 19 bases between.